The 29 T cell receptor beta chains presented below share a single source sample, sequenced in a study of metastatic and nonmetastatic thyroid tumors (dated by TCRdb to the early 2020s). The library was prepared using PCR. Instrument on record: Illumina HiSeq 4000. TCRdb redid the processing of the public reads, applying fastp at Q25 and MiXCR, and retained in-frame beta chains. Within this sample are 30,000 to 45,000 clones, with around 31% of them counted one time only. The top ten clonotypes cover about 15% of the sample. None of the patients had been given any treatment before thyroid surgery. Source material: tumor tissue. These receptors were taken from a female donor with papillary thyroid cancer or a benign thyroid nodule (not recorded which). Some clones in this sample may be carry-over from other donors' samples.

This clone was counted only a few times. J is TRBJ2-3 and V is TRBV10-3, with 9 nucleotides matching TRBD2. Unmatched junction bases numbered 2, after V lost 6 bases and J lost 4 bases. Germline CDR1 is ENHRY and CDR2 is SYGVKD. This CDR3 has 13 residues. CDR3 coding DNA: TGTGCCATCAGGCGGGGGGGAGCAGATACGCAGTATTTT. Translation: CAIRRGGADTQYF.

Of note for this clone: With a much larger clone just one base away, this may be a read error. The chain has TRBV6-6 and TRBJ2-2, with TRBD1 as a possible D gene (7 bases). Trimming removed 3 bases at V and 3 bases at J, with 14 bases between. Germline V gene sequence: CDR1 MNHNY, CDR2 SVGAGI (reference sequence). The CDR3 has 16 residues. The CDR3 DNA reads as TGTGCCAGCAGTTATACAGGGGCGGGACACACCGGGGAGCTGTTTTTT. It specifies CASSYTGAGHTGELFF.

This clone was seen only a few times. V usage is TRBV3-1 and J usage is TRBJ2-5; D unresolved. This CDR3 contains 14 residues. The germline V gene encodes CDR1 LGHDT and CDR2 YNNKEL (reference sequence). V was cut by 1 base and J by 9 bases, with 15 bases left in between. The CDR3 DNA is TGTGCCAGCAGCCAAGCCCTCTATAGCCTTTCCCAGTACTTC. The encoded protein is CASSQALYSLSQYF.

The chain couples TRBV11-2 to TRBJ2-7; D tentatively reads TRBD1 or TRBD2 (5 bases each). CDR1 is SGHAT and CDR2 is FQNNGV in the germline V gene. There are 12 residues in the CDR3. V was cut by 4 bases and J by 7 bases, with 11 bases left in between. The CDR3 sequence is CASSSLWGEQYF. The CDR3 nucleotides read TGTGCCAGCAGCTCACTTTGGGGGGAGCAGTACTTC.

This clone was counted a few times. This chain uses TRBV6-2 or TRBV6-3 with TRBJ2-7, with 7 bases aligning to TRBD2. The length of the CDR3 is 12 residues. CDR1 is MNHEY and CDR2 is SVGEGT in the germline V gene. Trimming at V came to 7 bases and at J to 2 bases, leaving 2 bases not matched to a gene. DNA for the CDR3: TGTGCCAGCAAGGCGGGGGCCTACGAGCAGTACTTC. It translates to CASKAGAYEQYF.

This clone has a handful of counts. The chain links TRBV25-1 to TRBJ2-2; tentative D call: TRBD1 (6 bases). The CDR3 loop spans 16 amino acids. CDR1 and CDR2 (germline): MGHDK, SYGVNS. Deletions cut 3 bases from V and 5 bases from J, with 16 bases between. The CDR3 here is CASSETGQGSTGELFF. CDR3 sequence (DNA): TGTGCCAGCAGTGAGACCGGGCAGGGGTCAACCGGGGAGCTGTTTTTT.

This clone occurred a few times. The chain links TRBV6-1 to TRBJ2-7; D unresolved. The V end was cut by 2 bases, the J end by 4 bases, with 15 bases between. CDR3 size: 15 residues. Germline CDR1 is MNHNS and CDR2 is SASEGT. The chain's CDR3 is CASSEYRAASYEQYF. Here the CDR3 DNA reads TGTGCCAGCAGTGAATACAGAGCAGCCTCTTACGAGCAGTACTTC.

The rearrangement links TRBV25-1 to TRBJ2-7, with 7 bases matching TRBD1. The CDR3 contains 14 residues. The germline V gene has CDR1 MGHDK and CDR2 SYGVNS. V lost 4 bases to trimming and J lost 6 bases; unmatched junction nucleotides: 9. The CDR3 DNA is TGTGCCAGCAGTGCCCCGACAGGGTTTCGCGAGCAGTACTTC. As protein: CASSAPTGFREQYF.

This clone was found a few times. The chain recombines TRBV6-2 or TRBV6-3 with TRBJ2-7; TRBD1 matches 8 bases. The CDR3 totals 16 residues. V shed 0 bases, J shed 2 bases, and the junction held 6 bases outside the gene matches. Germline CDR1 is MNHEY and CDR2 is SVGEGT. The chain's CDR3 is CASSYSLGQVTYEQYF. In DNA form, the CDR3 reads TGTGCCAGCAGTTACTCCCTGGGACAGGTTACCTACGAGCAGTACTTC.

This clone is labeled large (0.1 to 1%). The genes are TRBV11-2 and TRBJ2-5, with TRBD1 matching 9 bases. The J segment lost 6 bases and the V segment lost 4 bases, leaving 6 bases of the junction unmatched. Germline loops: CDR1 SGHAT, CDR2 FQNNGV. This CDR3 spans 14 amino acids. The CDR3 region has the DNA TGTGCCAGCAGCTCTGAACAGGGGGCGAAGACCCAGTACTTC. The encoded protein is CASSSEQGAKTQYF.

This chain joins TRBV20-1 and TRBJ2-2; 9 nucleotides align to TRBD1. The CDR3 has 15 amino acids. Looked up from germline, CDR1 is DFQATT and CDR2 is SNEGSKA (reference sequence). With 6 bases clipped from V and 4 bases from J, the junction kept 9 bases outside the gene matches. CDR3 residues: CSATTGGGSTGELFF. Written as DNA, the CDR3 is TGCAGTGCGACTACAGGGGGCGGGAGCACCGGGGAGCTGTTTTTT.

This clone has a count of ten or more. The J gene is TRBJ2-5, the V gene TRBV12-3 or TRBV12-4; D uncertain. V was shortened by 2 bases and J by 4 bases, with 8 bases between the two germline ends. The CDR3 contains 13 residues. The CDR3 region has the DNA TGTGCCAGCAGTTTAAATCTGCTAGAGACCCAGTACTTC. Protein: CASSLNLLETQYF.

This clone was counted only a few times. The rearrangement uses TRBV10-3 and TRBJ2-2, with a possible D match to TRBD2 (6 bases). V shed 3 bases and J shed 5 bases, with 13 bases lying between them. This CDR3 region has 15 residues. CDR1 and CDR2 from the germline V gene are ENHRY and SYGVKD. The CDR3 spells CAISDSGEGTGELFF. The CDR3 nucleotides are TGTGCCATCAGTGACTCGGGAGAAGGGACCGGGGAGCTGTTTTTT.

The chain carries TRBV5-4 and TRBJ2-7; no definite D call. Germline values: CDR1 SGHNT, CDR2 YYREEE (reference sequence). The V end was cut by 0 bases, the J end by 7 bases, with 8 bases between. This CDR3 has 12 amino acids. In nucleotides, the CDR3 is TGTGCCAGCAGCTTGGCGGTCGGGGAGCAGTACTTC. As protein: CASSLAVGEQYF.

This clone was found a few times. This rearrangement joins TRBV12-3 or TRBV12-4 to TRBJ2-7, with D hard to call. V lost 3 bases to trimming and J lost 5 bases, with 5 bases between them. This CDR3 contains 11 residues. The CDR3 sequence is CASSFLDEQYF. The CDR3, as DNA: TGTGCCAGCAGTTTTTTGGACGAGCAGTACTTC.

CDR3 loop: CASRGTGGWEVTEAFF. DNA for the CDR3: TGTGCCAGCAGAGGGACAGGGGGCTGGGAGGTCACTGAAGCTTTCTTT. The rearrangement uses TRBV12-3 or TRBV12-4 and TRBJ1-1; 12 positions agree with TRBD1. The ends lost 6 bases at V and 4 bases at J; junction bases unmatched: 9. This CDR3 is built from 16 residues.

This clone was seen only a few times. The chain carries TRBV6-6 and TRBJ2-3, with D perhaps matching TRBD2 (6 bases). The CDR3 consists of 17 residues. V was cut by 5 bases and J by 4 bases, with 22 bases left in between. Germline values: CDR1 MNHNY, CDR2 SVGAGI (reference sequence). The CDR3 nucleotides read TGTGCCAGCAGTCCCACACCTAATAGCGGAAGCTCAGATACGCAGTATTTT. Protein product: CASSPTPNSGSSDTQYF.

The chain uses TRBV20-1 and TRBJ2-5, with 10 bases that match TRBD2. The germline gives CDR1 DFQATT, CDR2 SNEGSKA (reference sequence). The V and J ends lost 3 bases and 5 bases, in that order; junction bases with no gene match: 9. The CDR3 sequence is 15 residues long. The CDR3 sequence is CSARPLAGVRETQYF. The CDR3 nucleotides are TGCAGTGCTAGGCCCCTAGCGGGAGTCCGGGAGACCCAGTACTTC.

In its sample, this clone was seen a few times. V usage is TRBV11-2 and J usage is TRBJ2-7; 8 bases line up with TRBD1. The germline V gene has CDR1 SGHAT and CDR2 FQNNGV. Trimming removed 5 bases from V and 2 bases from J; junction bases left unmatched: 8. The CDR3 spans 15 residues. Written as DNA, the CDR3 is TGTGCCAGCAGCCGCACCGGACAGGGAACCTACGAGCAGTACTTC. Translation gives CASSRTGQGTYEQYF.

This clone turned up a few times. Compared with germline, one end of the junction differs, possibly owing to a read error. The chain has TRBV27 and TRBJ2-6; unclear D gene. The CDR3 totals 13 residues. Germline CDR1 and CDR2: MNHEY and SMNVEV (reference sequence). For the CDR3, the DNA is TGCGCTAGAGCCCATTCTGGGGCCAACGTCCTGACTTTC. Translating it yields CARAHSGANVLTF.

The rearrangement joins TRBV29-1 to TRBJ1-2, with a tentative D call TRBD1 (5 bases). Germline CDR1 SQVTM, CDR2 ANQGSEA. CDR3 length equals 12 residues. Deletions cut 7 bases from V and 8 bases from J, with 17 bases between. The CDR3 loop is CSGGGDLSGYTF. In nucleotides, the CDR3 is TGCAGCGGGGGGGGGGACCTCTCAGGCTACACCTTC.

The chain uses TRBV11-3 and TRBJ2-7, with 9 bases lining up with TRBD2. CDR1 SGHNT and CDR2 YENEEA come from the germline V gene. V gave up 7 bases and J gave up 4 bases; unmatched junction bases: 8. The CDR3 extends over 14 amino acids. The CDR3 protein is CASTYGAGGYEQYF. CDR3 nucleotides: TGTGCCAGCACGTACGGAGCGGGAGGTTACGAGCAGTACTTC.

V usage is TRBV13 and J usage is TRBJ2-7, with D perhaps TRBD1 or TRBD2 (5 bases each). Between the trimmed V and J ends, which lost 5 bases and 4 bases, there was a span of 12 bases. The CDR3 is made up of 13 amino acids. CDR1 and CDR2 (germline): PRHDT, FYEKMQ (reference sequence). The DNA for the CDR3 is TGTGCCAGCAGCCCCCGTGGGGGTTACGAGCAGTACTTC. It yields the protein CASSPRGGYEQYF. The whole variable domain, filled in from reference TRBV13 and TRBJ2-7, reads AAGVIQSPRHLIKEKRETATLKCYPIPRHDTVYWYQQGPGQDPQFLISFYEKMQSDKGSIPDRFSAQQFSDYHSELNMSSLELGDSALYFCASSPRGGYEQYFGPGTRLTVT.

V and J are TRBV27 and TRBJ2-3; the D gene could be TRBD1 or TRBD2 (5 bases each). The CDR3 is made up of 20 amino acids. CDR1 MNHEY and CDR2 SMNVEV come from the germline V gene (reference sequence). V was shortened by 2 bases and J by 8 bases, with 32 bases between the two germline ends. The CDR3 sequence is CASSLRFGGPVSGIFATQYF. The CDR3 DNA is TGTGCCAGCAGTTTACGATTTGGGGGACCAGTGTCGGGGATTTTTGCTACGCAGTATTTT.

CDR3 loop: CASSLRTTHEAFF. The CDR3 bases are TGTGCCAGCAGCTTAAGGACAACCCATGAAGCTTTCTTT. The chain couples TRBV13 to TRBJ2-2, with D possibly TRBD1 on 5 matching bases. Judging by the DNA end, TRBJ1-1 fits better; the J call may be wrong. Germline values: CDR1 PRHDT, CDR2 FYEKMQ (reference sequence). The CDR3 loop spans 13 amino acids.

The rearrangement links TRBV5-1 to TRBJ2-5; the D gene is possibly TRBD2 (7 bases). Germline loops: CDR1 SGHRS, CDR2 YFSETQ. The CDR3 has 16 residues. Trimming took off 4 bases at V and 2 bases at J, with 18 bases between the two ends. CDR3 coding DNA: TGCGCCAGCAGCGGTGACGGGGGGCCCTTTCAAGAGACCCAGTACTTC. It yields the protein CASSGDGGPFQETQYF.

This clone was detected only a few times. This chain joins TRBV12-3 or TRBV12-4 and TRBJ2-3; TRBD1 aligns across 8 bases. J was trimmed by 2 bases and V by 5 bases; bases with no gene match: 3. The CDR3 has 14 amino acids. As DNA, the CDR3 is TGTGCCAGCAGTCCGGGACAGGACACAGATACGCAGTATTTT. It specifies CASSPGQDTDTQYF.

In this sample, this clone turned up many times. The V and J genes are TRBV6-1 and TRBJ1-6; D is possibly TRBD1 (6 bases). CDR1 is MNHNS, CDR2 SASEGT, per germline. This CDR3 has 13 residues. Trimming took off 8 bases at V and 7 bases at J, with 12 bases between the two ends. CDR3 sequence: CASGGQPNSPLHF. The DNA for the CDR3 is TGTGCCAGCGGAGGACAGCCAAATTCACCCCTCCACTTT.

The chain couples TRBV11-3 to TRBJ2-7; maybe TRBD2 (5 bases). The CDR3 covers 15 residues. V shed 1 base and J shed 6 bases, with 16 bases lying between them. CDR1 is SGHNT and CDR2 is YENEEA in the germline V gene. This CDR3 reads CASSLGPLAEGEQYF. The DNA for the CDR3 is TGTGCCAGCAGCTTAGGTCCGCTAGCCGAGGGCGAGCAGTACTTC. The variable domain in full, with the rest retrieved from reference TRBV11-3 and TRBJ2-7, is EAGVVQSPRYKIIEKKQPVAFWCNPISGHNTLYWYLQNLGQGPELLIRYENEEAVDDSQLPKDRFSAERLKGVDSTLKIQPAELGDSAVYLCASSLGPLAEGEQYFGPGTRLTVT.